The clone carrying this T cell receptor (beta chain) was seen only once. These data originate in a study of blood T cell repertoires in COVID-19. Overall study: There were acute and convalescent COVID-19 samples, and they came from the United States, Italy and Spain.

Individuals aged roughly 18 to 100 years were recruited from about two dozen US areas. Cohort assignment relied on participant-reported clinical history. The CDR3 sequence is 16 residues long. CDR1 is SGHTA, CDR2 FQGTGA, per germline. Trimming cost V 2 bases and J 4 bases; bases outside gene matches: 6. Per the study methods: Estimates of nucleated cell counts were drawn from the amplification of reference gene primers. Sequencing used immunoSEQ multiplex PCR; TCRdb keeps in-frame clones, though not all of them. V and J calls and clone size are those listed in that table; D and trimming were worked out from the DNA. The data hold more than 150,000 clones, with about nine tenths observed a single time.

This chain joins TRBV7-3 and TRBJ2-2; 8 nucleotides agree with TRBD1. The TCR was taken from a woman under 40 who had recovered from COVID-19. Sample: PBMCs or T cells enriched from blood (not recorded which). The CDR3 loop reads CASSLAGQGFTGELFF. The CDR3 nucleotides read TGTGCCAGCAGCTTAGCAGGACAGGGTTTCACCGGGGAGCTGTTTTTT.